The 7 T cell receptor beta chains below were found in one sample sequenced in a study of blood T cell repertoires in COVID-19 (dated by TCRdb to the early 2020s). The method was the immunoSEQ multiplex PCR assay. This immuneACCESS table, as held by TCRdb, lists in-frame sequences with V and J called but not all clones. Of the missing ones, under half trace to an unresolved V gene in checked studies; the others have no known cause. The sample records 250,000 to 300,000 clones, 70% to 90% of which are singletons. The top ten clones comprise 8% to 13% of the sample. The source material was peripheral blood. The receptors shown here come from a woman aged 70 to 79 with acute or convalescent COVID-19.

This sequence joins TRBV18 and TRBJ1-3; D is perhaps TRBD1 (6 bases). From germline, CDR1 is KGHSH and CDR2 LQKENI. This CDR3 region has 16 residues. Trimming pared 6 bases from V and 4 bases from J, leaving 19 bases between. This CDR3 is CASSPPYQGYGNTIYF. Written as DNA, the CDR3 is TGTGCCAGCTCCCCTCCTTACCAGGGGTACGGAAACACCATATATTTT.

V gene TRBV6-6 combines with J gene TRBJ2-1, with D possibly TRBD1 on 7 matching bases. This CDR3 has 16 residues. The V gene's germline CDR1 is MNHNY and CDR2 SVGAGI (reference sequence). V lost 2 bases and J 7 bases, leaving 18 bases between the germline ends. The CDR3 DNA follows: TGTGCCAGCAGTTACGATGGCAGGGGGGTTCTAAATGAGCAGTTCTTC. Protein sequence: CASSYDGRGVLNEQFF.

The chain recombines TRBV3-1 (or the pseudogene TRBV3-2) with TRBJ2-3, with 7 bases identical to TRBD1. The CDR3 runs 18 residues. CDR1 is LGHDT and CDR2 is YNNKEL in the germline V gene (reference sequence). Germline trimming cut 0 bases from V and 0 bases from J; bases unmatched to any gene: 9. The chain's CDR3 is CASSQDRTGVSSTDTQYF. The CDR3 DNA is TGTGCCAGCAGCCAAGACCGTACAGGGGTTTCCAGCACAGATACGCAGTATTTT.

The J gene is TRBJ1-2, the V gene TRBV25-1; 10 positions agree with TRBD1. This CDR3 spans 16 amino acids. Germline V gives CDR1 MGHDK, CDR2 SYGVNS. Germline trimming cut 0 bases from V and 6 bases from J; bases unmatched to any gene: 7. CDR3 bases: TGTGCCAGCAGTGAATACGGGACAGGGGAAAGAAATGGCTACACCTTC. Protein sequence: CASSEYGTGERNGYTF.

This clone has only one observation. This chain joins TRBV15 and TRBJ1-1; D gene uncertain. Germline CDR1 LNHNV, CDR2 YYDKDF (reference sequence). The CDR3 is 15 amino acids. Trimming cost V 1 base and J 1 base, with 10 bases left between them. CDR3 nucleotide sequence: TGTGCCACCAGCAGAGGAGGCAGCAAGAACACTGAAGCTTTCTTT. Protein product: CATSRGGSKNTEAFF.

The rearrangement uses TRBV5-4 and TRBJ2-3; TRBD2 is a possible D gene (5 bases). There are 13 residues in the CDR3. The germline CDR1 and CDR2 sequences are SGHNT and YYREEE (reference sequence). Trimming stripped 4 bases from V and 6 bases from J, with 12 bases between. The CDR3 DNA reads as TGTGCCAGCAGCCCCACTTTAGCGGATACGCAGTATTTT. Its translation: CASSPTLADTQYF.

CDR3 in DNA: TGTGCCAGCAGTTTGTCAGACTTCGCGGGAGCTTTCTTT. Translating it yields CASSLSDFAGAFF. The chain carries TRBV12-3 or TRBV12-4 and TRBJ1-1; D remains ambiguous. The V gene lost 3 bases and the J gene lost 10 bases, with 15 bases spanning the gap. The CDR3 runs to 13 residues.